A selection of T cell receptor beta chains follows, all from one sample in a study of blood T cell repertoires in COVID-19. The repertoire was sequenced with immunoSEQ multiplex PCR; TCRdb's copy has only in-frame clones and lacks some. The repertoire holds about 220,000 clones, with 80% as singletons. Sequenced sample: peripheral blood. Receptor source: a human donor in a cohort sampled during active COVID-19. The CDR3 runs from the conserved cysteine through the conserved F or W. The D gene is left open where the match is weak. Clone size is shown for a subset of rows, as once, few, many or a class of expanded clone.

>TRBV27|NA|NA|17|TRBJ2-7
CASSFSPRQPGHYEQYF
TGTGCCAGCAGTTTCTCGCCCCGACAGCCCGGACATTACGAGCAGTACTTC
>TRBV6-5|NA|few|15|TRBJ1-6
CASTGRASDNSPLHF
TGTGCCAGCACTGGGAGGGCCAGCGATAATTCACCCCTCCACTTT
>TRBV12-1|NA|NA|15|TRBJ2-1
CASSFAGLACNEQFF
TGTGCCAGCAGCTTTGCCGGACTAGCGTGTAATGAGCAGTTCTTC
>TRBV7-8|NA|NA|14|TRBJ2-2
CASSLARATGELFF
TGTGCCAGCAGCTTAGCCAGGGCCACCGGGGAGCTGTTTTTT
>TRBV28|NA|NA|14|TRBJ1-6
CASSFGVAGSPLHF
TGTGCCAGCAGTTTTGGGGTCGCGGGGTCACCCCTCCACTTT
>TRBV5-1|NA|NA|13|TRBJ1-5
CASSSGSNQPQHF
TGCGCCAGCAGCTCCGGTAGCAATCAGCCCCAGCATTTT
>TRBV6-1|NA|NA|12|TRBJ2-7
CASSEYRVEQYF
TGTGCCAGCAGTGAATACAGGGTCGAGCAGTACTTC
>TRBV7-2|TRBD1|NA|14|TRBJ2-2
CASSRDRGTGELFF
TGTGCCAGCAGTCGGGACAGGGGCACCGGGGAGCTGTTTTTT
>TRBV7-2|TRBD1|few|14|TRBJ1-2
CASSPRQGEGGYTF
TGTGCCAGCAGCCCCCGACAGGGGGAGGGTGGCTACACCTTC
>TRBV7-9|NA|NA|15|TRBJ2-3
CASSLLNLPDDTQYF
TGTGCCAGCAGCTTACTGAACTTACCCGATGATACGCAGTATTTT
>TRBV12-3/TRBV12-4|TRBD1|NA|13|TRBJ1-2
CASTGQGIYGYTF
TGTGCCAGCACCGGACAGGGGATCTATGGCTACACCTTC
>TRBV4-2|TRBD2|NA|16|TRBJ2-7
CASSPRGGRATGEQYF
TGTGCCAGCAGCCCCCGCGGGGGGAGGGCCACAGGCGAGCAGTACTTC
>TRBV7-2|TRBD1|NA|14|TRBJ1-3
CASSHRGSGNTIYF
TGTGCCAGCAGCCACAGGGGGTCTGGAAACACCATATATTTT
>TRBV4-1|NA|NA|15|TRBJ2-2
CASSLPGGNTGELFF
TGCGCCAGCAGCCTCCCCGGGGGGAACACCGGGGAGCTGTTTTTT
>TRBV28|NA|NA|16|TRBJ2-3
CASSLGPRDFGDTQYF
TGTGCCAGCAGTTTGGGTCCCAGGGATTTCGGCGATACGCAGTATTTT
>TRBV7-2|NA|NA|15|TRBJ2-7
CASSSRSGTQSEQYF
TGTGCCAGCAGCTCGCGGTCGGGAACGCAAAGCGAGCAGTACTTC
>TRBV28|TRBD1|few|15|TRBJ2-1
CASTNYGTGANEQFF
TGTGCCAGCACCAACTATGGGACAGGGGCCAATGAGCAGTTCTTC
>TRBV5-1|NA|NA|13|TRBJ1-2
CASSLGGGAGYTF
TGCGCCAGCAGCTTGGGGGGAGGAGCTGGCTACACCTTC
>TRBV11-2|NA|NA|13|TRBJ2-7
CASSLPGLGEQYF
TGTGCCAGCAGCTTGCCGGGATTGGGCGAGCAGTACTTC
>TRBV7-6|TRBD2|NA|15|TRBJ2-1
CASSPTSGSYNEQFF
TGTGCCAGCAGTCCAACTAGCGGGAGCTACAATGAGCAGTTCTTC
>TRBV19|NA|few|12|TRBJ2-1
CATGRGYNEQFF
TGTGCCACTGGACGGGGATACAATGAGCAGTTCTTC
>TRBV11-3|TRBD1|few|14|TRBJ2-1
CASSPRTGDNEQFF
TGTGCCAGCAGCCCCCGGACAGGGGACAATGAGCAGTTCTTC
>TRBV6-5|TRBD2|NA|13|TRBJ2-7
CASSYASGYEQYF
TGTGCCAGCAGTTACGCTAGCGGCTACGAGCAGTACTTC
>TRBV18|NA|NA|13|TRBJ2-7
CASSNRASYEQYF
TGTGCCAGCTCGAACAGGGCTTCGTACGAGCAGTACTTC
>TRBV9|NA|NA|14|TRBJ1-3
CASGRELSGNTIYF
TGTGCCAGCGGCAGGGAATTATCTGGAAACACCATATATTTT
>TRBV6-4|NA|NA|14|TRBJ2-3
CASSVLASTDTQYF
TGTGCCAGCAGTGTACTAGCTAGCACAGATACGCAGTATTTT
>TRBV11-2|NA|NA|15|TRBJ2-1
CASSLEGGIYNEQFF
TGTGCCAGCAGCTTAGAGGGCGGGATTTACAATGAGCAGTTCTTC
>TRBV7-2|NA|NA|14|TRBJ1-1
CASSFTGADTEAFF
TGTGCCAGCAGCTTTACTGGGGCGGACACTGAAGCTTTCTTT
>TRBV6-4|NA|NA|14|TRBJ2-3
CASSEAVPGDTQYF
TGTGCCAGCAGTGAGGCCGTGCCTGGAGATACGCAGTATTTT
>TRBV6-5|NA|NA|15|TRBJ2-1
CASTGALSSYNEQFF
TGTGCCAGCACGGGTGCGCTCAGCTCCTACAATGAGCAGTTCTTC
>TRBV18|TRBD2|NA|14|TRBJ2-1
CASSPSGLVGEQFF
TGTGCCAGCTCACCTTCCGGACTAGTAGGTGAGCAGTTCTTC
>TRBV27|TRBD1|NA|13|TRBJ1-1
CASAGGGTTEAFF
TGTGCCAGCGCAGGGGGCGGAACAACTGAAGCTTTCTTT
>TRBV19|TRBD2|NA|15|TRBJ2-1
CASTPGGTSIAEQFF
TGTGCCAGTACCCCCGGGGGGACTAGCATTGCTGAGCAGTTCTTC
>TRBV19|NA|NA|16|TRBJ2-7
CASSIHRGLGSYEQYF
TGTGCCAGTAGTATACACAGGGGACTCGGGTCCTACGAGCAGTACTTC
>TRBV5-4|NA|NA|13|TRBJ1-1
CASSLRGNTEAFF
TGTGCCAGCAGCTTACGGGGAAACACTGAAGCTTTCTTT
>TRBV6-4|NA|NA|14|TRBJ2-1
CASSVSVQSNEQFF
TGTGCCAGCAGTGTTAGTGTACAGAGCAATGAGCAGTTCTTC
>TRBV9|NA|NA|13|TRBJ2-7
CASSAYSNGEQYF
TGTGCCAGCAGCGCTTACTCTAACGGGGAGCAGTACTTC
>TRBV4-2|TRBD1|few|11|TRBJ2-7
CASSEGQPQYF
TGTGCCAGCAGCGAGGGACAGCCACAGTACTTC
>TRBV7-9|NA|NA|14|TRBJ1-2
CASSLVGGNYGYTF
TGTGCCAGCAGCTTAGTCGGGGGGAACTATGGCTACACCTTC
>TRBV7-9|NA|NA|15|TRBJ1-3
CASTRLEVSGNTIYF
TGTGCCAGCACGCGACTAGAAGTTTCTGGAAACACCATATATTTT
>TRBV28|NA|NA|14|TRBJ2-7
CASSLRDWVREQYF
TGTGCCAGCAGCCTTAGGGACTGGGTTCGCGAGCAGTACTTC
>TRBV11-2|NA|NA|14|TRBJ2-6
CASDGFSGANVLTF
TGTGCCAGCGACGGGTTTTCTGGGGCCAACGTCCTGACTTTC
>TRBV2|NA|few|16|TRBJ2-3
CASRLISGRMVDTQYF
TGTGCCAGCAGACTGATTAGCGGCCGAATGGTAGATACGCAGTATTTT
>TRBV19|TRBD1|many|18|TRBJ1-5
CASQGDRGGKRSNQPQHF
TGTGCCAGTCAAGGGGACAGAGGGGGTAAGAGGAGCAATCAGCCCCAGCATTTT
>TRBV7-9|NA|NA|12|TRBJ2-1
CASSLSGNEQFF
TGTGCCAGCAGCCTTAGCGGCAATGAGCAGTTCTTC
>TRBV29-1|NA|NA|18|TRBJ2-3
CSVEDPWKGGARGDTQYF
TGCAGCGTTGAAGATCCTTGGAAGGGGGGGGCGAGAGGAGATACGCAGTATTTT
>TRBV7-2|NA|NA|15|TRBJ1-6
CASSFDWEAGSPLHF
TGTGCCAGCAGCTTCGACTGGGAAGCGGGTTCACCCCTCCACTTT
>TRBV5-1|TRBD1|NA|14|TRBJ2-7
CASRPGQGAYEQYF
TGCGCCAGCAGACCGGGACAGGGAGCCTACGAGCAGTACTTC
>TRBV6-2/TRBV6-3|NA|once|14|TRBJ2-7
CASSLTGSAYEQYF
TGTGCCAGCAGTTTAACGGGGTCCGCCTACGAGCAGTACTTC
>TRBV4-2|NA|NA|13|TRBJ1-4
CASSQTVSQGLFF
TGTGCCAGCAGCCAGACCGTGTCGCAGGGTCTGTTTTTT
>TRBV3-1/TRBV3-2|NA|NA|15|TRBJ2-3
CASSQRSWATDTQYF
TGTGCCAGCAGCCAGAGAAGCTGGGCTACAGATACGCAGTATTTT
>TRBV18|NA|few|15|TRBJ1-1
CASSLYDPGNTEAFF
TGTGCCAGCTCACTTTATGACCCAGGGAACACTGAAGCTTTCTTT
>TRBV19|NA|NA|12|TRBJ2-1
CASSGTYNEQFF
TGTGCCAGTAGCGGGACCTACAATGAGCAGTTCTTC
>TRBV14|NA|NA|15|TRBJ1-4
CASSPAIGANEKLFF
TGTGCCAGCAGCCCAGCTATTGGAGCTAATGAAAAACTGTTTTTT
>TRBV5-1|NA|NA|12|TRBJ2-2
CASRTRVGELFF
TGCGCCAGCAGGACTAGGGTTGGGGAGCTGTTTTTT
>TRBV2|TRBD2|NA|16|TRBJ2-7
CASSGSRVTSGNEQYF
TGTGCCAGCAGTGGATCCCGGGTTACTAGCGGGAACGAGCAGTACTTC
>TRBV11-2|NA|NA|16|TRBJ2-3
CASSLSPGIAADTQYF
TGTGCCAGCAGCTTATCCCCCGGGATAGCGGCAGATACGCAGTATTTT
>TRBV10-3|NA|NA|18|TRBJ2-6
CAISDAPGRGSGANVLTF
TGTGCCATCAGTGATGCCCCGGGCAGGGGCTCTGGGGCCAACGTCCTGACTTTC
>TRBV9|TRBD1|NA|16|TRBJ2-7
CASSALSGQGADEQYF
TGTGCCAGCAGCGCCCTTTCGGGACAGGGGGCGGACGAGCAGTACTTC